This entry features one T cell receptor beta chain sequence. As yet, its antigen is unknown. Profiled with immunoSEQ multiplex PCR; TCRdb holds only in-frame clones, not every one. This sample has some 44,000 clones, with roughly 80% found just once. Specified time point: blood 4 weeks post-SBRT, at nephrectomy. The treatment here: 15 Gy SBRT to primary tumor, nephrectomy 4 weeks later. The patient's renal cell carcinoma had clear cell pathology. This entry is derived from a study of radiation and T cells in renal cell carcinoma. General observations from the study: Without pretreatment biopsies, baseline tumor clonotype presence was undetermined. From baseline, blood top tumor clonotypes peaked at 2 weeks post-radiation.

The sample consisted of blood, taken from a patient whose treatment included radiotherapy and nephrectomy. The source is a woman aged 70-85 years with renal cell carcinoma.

CDR3 nucleotide sequence: TGCGCCAGCAGCCCAGGGGACCTGGGGAATATTGGCTACACCTTC. It is translated as CASSPGDLGNIGYTF. V usage is TRBV5-1 and J usage is TRBJ1-2; D is perhaps TRBD1 (6 bases). Germline V gene data show CDR1 as SGHRS and CDR2 as YFSETQ. The CDR3 is 15 amino acids. Trimming removed 4 bases at V and 7 bases at J, with 20 bases between.